This entry lists 5 T cell receptor beta chains sequenced from one sample in a study of T-cell memory formation after mild COVID-19. TCRdb re-called the 5' RACE reads through MiXCR, storing one row per CDR3 protein. The sample yields just under 350,000 distinct CDR3 sequences, roughly 13% seen once. The sample taken for sequencing was PBMCs or a T cell subset sorted from them (not recorded which). Receptors were obtained from a young man who had mild COVID-19 (a few samples of this study predate the infection). Cell type and time point are not known.

In this sample, this clonotype turned up a few times. The chain joins TRBV7-3 to TRBJ2-4, with 8 bases matching TRBD2. Germline assignment: CDR1 SGHTA and CDR2 FQGTGA. This CDR3 spans 15 amino acids. The junction had 4 bases not matched to a gene; V was cut back by 5 bases and J by 1 base. The DNA for the CDR3 is TGTGCCAGCAGCCCCGGGGGGGGGGCCAAAAACATTCAGTACTTC. The encoded protein is CASSPGGGAKNIQYF.

This clonotype occurred a few times. The CDR3 protein is CASSLKDRGRENTEAFF. DNA for the CDR3: TGTGCCAGCAGCTTAAAGGACAGGGGGCGGGAAAACACTGAAGCTTTCTTT. The rearrangement uses TRBV7-6 and TRBJ1-1; 11 nucleotides align to TRBD1. Germline lookup yields CDR1 SGHVS and CDR2 FNYEAQ. The V and J ends lost 2 bases and 2 bases, in that order; junction bases with no gene match: 7. This CDR3 has 17 amino acids.

This clonotype showed up many times. This chain links TRBV5-1 with TRBJ2-5; D remains ambiguous. The V gene's germline CDR1 is SGHRS and CDR2 YFSETQ. The CDR3 is made up of 13 amino acids. V was shortened by 0 bases and J by 4 bases, with 7 bases between the two germline ends. The CDR3 sequence: CASSLELGETQYF. Written as DNA, the CDR3 is TGCGCCAGCAGCTTGGAGTTGGGAGAGACCCAGTACTTC.

This clonotype was picked up a small number of times. This chain connects TRBV18 to TRBJ2-5; TRBD1 might be the D (6 bases). The length of the CDR3 is 15 residues. Trimming stripped 2 bases from V and 4 bases from J, with 14 bases between. In germline, CDR1 is KGHSH, CDR2 LQKENI. CDR3 sequence: CASSPGTNIGETQYF. The CDR3 DNA is TGTGCCAGCTCACCAGGGACAAATATAGGAGAGACCCAGTACTTC.

This clonotype came up once. The V call is TRBV5-4, the J call TRBJ2-6; tentatively, D is TRBD2 (7 bases). From germline, CDR1 is SGHNT and CDR2 YYREEE (reference sequence). Trimming took off 10 bases at V and 8 bases at J, with 13 bases between the two ends. The CDR3 runs to 12 residues. The CDR3 region is CAGGGPTNVLTF. The CDR3 DNA sequence: TGTGCCGGGGGGGGCCCCACCAACGTCCTGACTTTC. Combining the CDR3 with reference TRBV5-4 and TRBJ2-6 gives the whole variable domain ETGVTQSPTHLIKTRGQQVTLRCSSQSGHNTVSWYQQALGQGPQFIFQYYREEENGRGNFPPRFSGLQFPNYSSELNVNALELDDSALYLCAGGGPTNVLTFGAGSRLTVL.